These 30 T cell receptor beta chains share one sample of origin, sequenced in a study of T cell repertoires in cytomegalovirus infection. TCRdb redid the calling of the reads with MiXCR, one entry per CDR3 protein. The sample records about 890,000 distinct CDR3 sequences, roughly 31% being singletons. These receptors lack a known antigen. The sequences come from cultured CD8+ T cells from PBMCs, collected from culture after CMV antigen stimulation. The receptors originated from a human donor in good health (CMV status not recorded). Some clones in this sample may be carry-over from other donors' samples.

This chain joins TRBV7-9 and TRBJ1-1; 11 positions agree with TRBD1. The CDR3 loop spans 15 amino acids. Germline CDR1 SEHNR, CDR2 FQNEAQ (reference sequence). With 4 bases clipped from V and 4 bases from J, the junction kept 5 bases outside the gene matches. CDR3 coding DNA: TGTGCCAGCAGCTCACCCGGGACAGGGGGCACTGAAGCTTTCTTT. It specifies CASSSPGTGGTEAFF.

J is TRBJ2-2 and V is TRBV15, with 11 bases lining up with TRBD2. Trimming at V came to 0 bases and at J to 3 bases, leaving 3 bases not matched to a gene. The CDR3 spans 17 residues. Germline V gene data show CDR1 as LNHNV and CDR2 as YYDKDF (reference sequence). The CDR3 nucleotides read TGTGCCACCAGCAGAGAAGGGGGACTAGCGGACACCGGGGAGCTGTTTTTT. Its protein is CATSREGGLADTGELFF.

This clonotype was counted ten times or more. The chain combines TRBV18 with TRBJ2-6, with D uncertain. Germline V CDR1 and CDR2: KGHSH, LQKENI. CDR3 length: 15 amino acids. V lost 6 bases, J lost 4 bases, and 13 bases lay in between. CDR3 DNA sequence: TGTGCCAGCTCTTACCCCCTCGGGGGGGCCAACGTCCTGACTTTC. Translating it yields CASSYPLGGANVLTF.

The chain's CDR3 is CATSDSGGPAYNEQFF. The DNA of the CDR3 is TGTGCCACCAGTGATTCGGGGGGGCCAGCCTACAATGAGCAGTTCTTC. V is TRBV24-1 and J is TRBJ2-1, with 8 bases matching TRBD2. The CDR3 spans 16 residues. CDR1 is KGHDR, CDR2 SFDVKD, per germline. V gave up 2 bases and J gave up 2 bases; unmatched junction bases: 4.

The chain joins TRBV12-3 or TRBV12-4 to TRBJ2-2; tentatively, D is TRBD1 or TRBD2 (5 bases each). This CDR3 has 13 residues. Trimming took off 6 bases at V and 3 bases at J, with 8 bases between the two ends. In DNA form, the CDR3 reads TGTGCCAGCAGCCGGGGCCACACCGGGGAGCTGTTTTTT. Its protein is CASSRGHTGELFF.

The chain has TRBV29-1 and TRBJ1-3; D gene unclear. The ends were cut back, 3 bases at V and 0 bases at J, with 9 bases in the middle. CDR3 length: 14 amino acids. The germline V gene encodes CDR1 SQVTM and CDR2 ANQGSEA. The chain's CDR3 is CSVDDGHSGNTIYF. The CDR3, as DNA: TGCAGCGTTGACGACGGCCACTCTGGAAACACCATATATTTT.

This clonotype was seen ten or more times. The gene calls are TRBV7-3 and TRBJ2-1, with no clear D. Germline V gene sequence: CDR1 SGHTA, CDR2 FQGTGA. The CDR3 runs 16 residues. V lost 5 bases, J lost 0 bases, and 14 bases lay in between. The CDR3 protein is CASSPRSGSSYNEQFF. CDR3 sequence (DNA): TGTGCCAGCAGCCCCCGTTCGGGCAGCTCCTACAATGAGCAGTTCTTC. The complete variable domain, with remaining parts taken from reference TRBV7-3 and TRBJ2-1, reads GAGVSQTPSNKVTEKGKYVELRCDPISGHTALYWYRQSLGQGPEFLIYFQGTGAADDSGLPNDRFFAVRPEGSVSTLKIQRTERGDSAVYLCASSPRSGSSYNEQFFGPGTRLTVL.

This clonotype turned up a few times. This sequence joins TRBV7-8 and TRBJ2-5; 7 nucleotides agree with TRBD1. In germline, CDR1 is SGHVS, CDR2 FQNEAQ. After removal of 2 bases from V and 3 bases from J, the junction contained 3 bases not matched to a gene. The CDR3 extends over 14 amino acids. The CDR3, as DNA: TGTGCCAGCAGCTTATTCAGGGGGAAAGAGACCCAGTACTTC. Its translation: CASSLFRGKETQYF.

The CDR3 DNA follows: TGTGCCAGCGAAGACGGAAGCACAGATACGCAGTATTTT. The encoded protein is CASEDGSTDTQYF. This chain links TRBV27 with TRBJ2-3; no firm D call. Trimming cost V 8 bases and J 0 bases, with 9 bases left between them. CDR3 length: 13 amino acids. Germline V lookup: CDR1 MNHEY, CDR2 SMNVEV (reference sequence).

The chain couples TRBV12-3 or TRBV12-4 to TRBJ1-1, with D possibly TRBD1 on 5 matching bases. This CDR3 comprises 18 residues. Trimming removed 3 bases from V and 1 base from J, with 21 bases in between. The CDR3 DNA follows: TGTGCCAGCAGTTTCGGCTATTTAGGCGGGGCAAAGAACACTGAAGCTTTCTTT. This encodes CASSFGYLGGAKNTEAFF.

The table lists this clonotype with a few counts. Here the CDR3 DNA reads TGTGCCAGCACGAGGGTGCCCGGGGAGCTGTTTTTT. As protein: CASTRVPGELFF. The V and J genes are TRBV27 and TRBJ2-2, with a possible D match to TRBD2 (5 bases). Deletions cut 7 bases from V and 6 bases from J, with 9 bases between. CDR3 length equals 12 residues. Germline loops: CDR1 MNHEY, CDR2 SMNVEV (reference sequence).

In its sample, this clonotype was seen a few times. The chain combines TRBV6-5 with TRBJ1-1; the match to TRBD1 covers 7 bases. CDR1 is MNHEY and CDR2 is SVGAGI in the germline V gene. This CDR3 has 15 amino acids. Trimming at V came to 4 bases and at J to 3 bases, leaving 8 bases not matched to a gene. DNA for the CDR3: TGTGCCAGCAGTTCCAGGACAGGCGGCGACACTGAAGCTTTCTTT. It translates to CASSSRTGGDTEAFF.

This clonotype was counted many times. The J gene is TRBJ1-1, the V gene TRBV7-6, with 10 bases identical to TRBD1. CDR3 length: 16 amino acids. The germline gives CDR1 SGHVS, CDR2 FNYEAQ. The V and J ends lost 5 bases and 6 bases, in that order; junction bases with no gene match: 12. The CDR3 DNA reads TGTGCCAGCAGCAATTTGGGGACAGGGGTAGTGGCTGAAGCTTTCTTT. Amino acids: CASSNLGTGVVAEAFF.

The V and J genes are TRBV23-1 and TRBJ2-7; D not resolved. TRBV23-1 is assigned to the ORF class and has an uncertain function. There are 14 residues in the CDR3. Trimming removed 1 base at V and 3 bases at J, with 10 bases between. CDR3 region: CASSQYDTGYEQYF. CDR3 sequence (DNA): TGCGCCAGCAGTCAATATGACACTGGCTACGAGCAGTACTTC.

This clonotype was picked up many times. This chain uses TRBV7-8 with TRBJ2-7; 12 bases match TRBD2. This CDR3 contains 15 residues. V lost 5 bases to trimming and J lost 6 bases; unmatched junction nucleotides: 8. The V gene's germline CDR1 is SGHVS and CDR2 FQNEAQ. The DNA of the CDR3 is TGTGCCAGCAGCCCCGGACTAGCGGGGAGACGCGAGCAGTACGTC. The encoded protein is CASSPGLAGRREQYV.

This clonotype was observed a handful of times. This chain connects TRBV4-1 to TRBJ1-5; 7 bases map to TRBD1. The CDR3 is made up of 15 amino acids. The trim removed 1 base at V and 7 bases at J, leaving 7 bases unmatched. CDR1 and CDR2 (germline): MGHRA, YSYEKL. DNA of the CDR3: TGCGCCAGCAGCCAAGCGACAGGGATTCGGCAGCCCCAGCATTTT. This codes for CASSQATGIRQPQHF.

The chain carries TRBV7-6 and TRBJ2-1; D unresolved. The CDR3 is 14 residues long. Germline assignment: CDR1 SGHVS and CDR2 FNYEAQ. Deletions cut 5 bases from V and 6 bases from J, with 14 bases between. The CDR3 DNA reads TGTGCCAGCAGCATCGGTGAGGAGCGCAATGAGCAGTTCTTC. As protein: CASSIGEERNEQFF.

This clonotype was counted once. V usage is TRBV9 and J usage is TRBJ2-3; TRBD2 matches 7 bases. CDR1 and CDR2 (germline): SGDLS, YYNGEE. The CDR3 loop spans 16 amino acids. Unmatched junction bases numbered 8, after V lost 0 bases and J lost 4 bases. This CDR3 reads CASSVAEAGVSDTQYF. The CDR3 DNA reads TGTGCCAGCAGCGTAGCGGAGGCGGGGGTCTCAGATACGCAGTATTTT. Supplemented by reference TRBV9 and TRBJ2-3, the full variable domain reads DSGVTQTPKHLITATGQRVTLRCSPRSGDLSVYWYQQSLDQGLQFLIQYYNGEERAKGNILERFSAQQFPDLHSELNLSSLELGDSALYFCASSVAEAGVSDTQYFGPGTRLTVL.

In its sample, this clonotype was seen many times. The CDR3 DNA is TGTGCCAGCAGCTTACTAGCGTCTAGCTCCTACAATGAGCAGTTCTTC. This codes for CASSLLASSSYNEQFF. The rearrangement uses TRBV7-6 and TRBJ2-1; possible D gene TRBD2, 6 bases. Trimming pared 2 bases from V and 0 bases from J, leaving 11 bases between. The CDR3 is 16 residues long. Germline V gene data show CDR1 as SGHVS and CDR2 as FNYEAQ.

The chain joins TRBV12-3 or TRBV12-4 to TRBJ2-6; D gene unclear. This CDR3 has 17 residues. The V gene lost 3 bases and the J gene lost 0 bases, with 12 bases spanning the gap. The CDR3 reads CASSFLADLSGANVLTF. In DNA form, the CDR3 reads TGTGCCAGCAGTTTCCTCGCAGACCTCTCTGGGGCCAACGTCCTGACTTTC.

This clonotype was recorded a few times. The V and J genes are TRBV7-9 and TRBJ2-2; D could derive from TRBD1 or TRBD2 (6 bases each). The CDR3 has 14 residues. Germline CDR1 reads SEHNR; CDR2 reads FQNEAQ (reference sequence). The germline V and J ends were trimmed by 5 bases and 6 bases, with 13 bases remaining between them. CDR3 DNA sequence: TGTGCCAGCAGCCCAGTACGGGGGCCCGGGGAGCTGTTTTTT. Amino acids: CASSPVRGPGELFF.

V and J are TRBV4-1 and TRBJ2-5; no clear D. CDR1 is MGHRA, CDR2 YSYEKL, per germline. Trimming took off 1 base at V and 2 bases at J, with 11 bases between the two ends. The length of the CDR3 is 15 residues. Here the CDR3 reads CASSQVQVFQETQYF. CDR3 DNA: TGCGCCAGCAGCCAAGTCCAGGTTTTTCAAGAGACCCAGTACTTC.

The gene calls are TRBV19 and TRBJ1-4; 8 bases are a match to TRBD1. Trimming at V came to 8 bases and at J to 8 bases, leaving 13 bases not matched to a gene. Per germline, CDR1 LNHDA and CDR2 SQIVND (reference sequence). The CDR3 contains 15 residues. The CDR3 reads CASESAGTGVEKLFF. DNA of the CDR3: TGTGCCAGTGAGTCAGCCGGGACAGGAGTGGAAAAACTGTTTTTT.

There are a few counts of this clonotype. CDR3 residues: CASSYYLDRENSPLHF. In DNA, the CDR3 is TGTGCCAGCAGTTACTACTTGGACAGGGAAAATTCACCCCTCCACTTT. The chain carries TRBV6-6 and TRBJ1-6; TRBD1 matches 8 bases. The CDR3 sequence is 16 residues long. Per germline, CDR1 MNHNY and CDR2 SVGAGI (reference sequence). V lost 1 base to trimming and J lost 7 bases; unmatched junction nucleotides: 6.

The chain uses TRBV7-9 and TRBJ2-2; D may be TRBD1 (5 bases). This CDR3 comprises 16 residues. Germline values: CDR1 SEHNR, CDR2 FQNEAQ (reference sequence). V lost 4 bases and J lost 3, with 15 bases in between. CDR3 region: CASSYGAPLDTGELFF. In DNA, the CDR3 is TGTGCCAGCAGCTATGGGGCCCCCCTCGACACCGGGGAGCTGTTTTTT.

The CDR3 is CSVDYGSMNTEAFF. The DNA for the CDR3 is TGCAGCGTTGATTATGGGAGTATGAACACTGAAGCTTTCTTT. The chain has TRBV29-1 and TRBJ1-1; D unclear. CDR1 and CDR2 from the germline V gene are SQVTM and ANQGSEA. Trimming cost V 3 bases and J 0 bases, with 11 bases left between them. The CDR3 totals 14 residues.

Comments on this clonotype: A read error is likely, as this CDR3 ends without the conserved phenylalanine or tryptophan. This chain connects TRBV7-9 to TRBJ2-5, with 9 bases that match TRBD2. This CDR3 is built from 14 residues. V was clipped by 6 bases and J by 4 bases; unmatched bases: 6. CDR1 and CDR2 (germline): SEHNR, FQNEAQ (reference sequence). CDR3: CASSFLAGVETQYL. CDR3 bases: TGTGCCAGCAGTTTTTTAGCGGGGGTAGAGACCCAGTACCTC.

The sample holds many counts of this clonotype. The chain links TRBV6-1 to TRBJ2-1, with D perhaps given as TRBD1 or TRBD2 (5 bases each). The V gene's germline CDR1 is MNHNS and CDR2 SASEGT. The ends were cut back, 6 bases at V and 4 bases at J, with 10 bases in the middle. CDR3 length equals 13 residues. CDR3 residues: CASRGTIYNEQFF. In DNA form, the CDR3 reads TGTGCCAGCAGGGGGACCATTTACAATGAGCAGTTCTTC.

This clonotype has just a few counts. The chain has TRBV7-9 and TRBJ1-6; 11 bases fit TRBD1. The germline gives CDR1 SEHNR, CDR2 FQNEAQ (reference sequence). Trimming removed 5 bases from V and 8 bases from J; junction bases left unmatched: 8. The CDR3 contains 16 residues. The CDR3 DNA sequence: TGTGCCAGCAGCGGCTCGGGACAGGGGGGTCATTCACCCCTCCACTTT. It specifies CASSGSGQGGHSPLHF.

The rearrangement links TRBV7-8 to TRBJ2-1; a weak D match, TRBD1 (5 bases). The V gene's germline CDR1 is SGHVS and CDR2 FQNEAQ. The CDR3 contains 13 residues. The V end lost 0 bases, the J end lost 8 bases, and 8 bases lay between the germline ends. CDR3 in DNA: TGTGCCAGCAGCTTAGCTCAGGGCTATGAGCAGTTCTTC. This gives the protein CASSLAQGYEQFF.